This TCR beta chain was sequenced for a study of T cell responses to AZD1222 COVID-19 vaccine. Study conclusions and caveats: Recipients of AZD1222 seropositive at baseline numbered only five or six.

Libraries were prepared by immunoSEQ multiplex PCR; TCRdb keeps only in-frame clonotypes and omits some of them. Of over 95,000 clones in the sample, almost 90% were seen once. Deletions cut 5 bases from V and 4 bases from J, with 8 bases between. The CDR3 consists of 12 residues. Germline V gives CDR1 SEHNR, CDR2 FQNEAQ (reference sequence). Worth noting for this clone: Its specificity is unknown.

The chain links TRBV7-9 to TRBJ1-2; D uncertain. The TCR sequence derives from an adult who received the AZD1222 COVID-19 vaccine. Specimen: peripheral blood, collected 28 days after the second AZD1222 dose. In DNA, the CDR3 is TGTGCCAGCAGCCCCGTGGGCTATGGCTACACCTTC. Protein product: CASSPVGYGYTF.